One sample yielded the 25 T cell receptor beta chains listed below, sequenced in a study of shared clonotypes between healthy human individuals. The data were produced by immunoSEQ multiplex PCR, yet TCRdb's version contains in-frame clones alone and is incomplete. Seen here are some 580,000 clones, about 98% observed once, and the top ten hold 0.3%. Naive CD8 isolation took CD45RO-negative cells positively selected for CCR7 and excluded terminally differentiated effector memory CD45RA+ cells. Material: naive CD8+ T cells sorted from blood. These receptor sequences come from a man younger than 40 in good health.

This chain links TRBV7-8 with TRBJ1-2; D is possibly TRBD1 (6 bases). The CDR3 covers 15 residues. V lost 10 bases and J lost 4, with 22 bases in between. Germline V lookup: CDR1 SGHVS, CDR2 FQNEAQ. The CDR3 region is CAIGTTGDFFYGYTF. The CDR3 DNA reads TGTGCCATCGGGACGACAGGTGACTTCTTCTATGGCTACACCTTC. Using reference TRBV7-8 and TRBJ1-2 for the parts outside the CDR3, the full variable domain is GAGVSQSPRYKVAKRGQDVALRCDPISGHVSLFWYQQALGQGPEFLTYFQNEAQLDKSGLPSDRFFAERPEGSVSTLKIQRTQQEDSAVYLCAIGTTGDFFYGYTFGSGTRLTVV.

The chain recombines TRBV7-9 with TRBJ1-2, with no clear D. This CDR3 region has 12 residues. V was clipped by 5 bases and J by 4 bases, with 8 bases between them. Germline lookup yields CDR1 SEHNR and CDR2 FQNEAQ (reference sequence). The CDR3 loop is CASSPHIYGYTF. The CDR3 DNA follows: TGTGCCAGCAGCCCCCACATCTATGGCTACACCTTC.

The chain uses TRBV30 and TRBJ2-3, with TRBD2 matching 11 bases. Looked up from germline, CDR1 is GTSNPN and CDR2 is SVGIG (reference sequence). The CDR3 covers 14 residues. The V and J ends lost 0 bases and 11 bases, in that order; junction bases with no gene match: 7. CDR3 nucleotides: TGTGCCTGGAGTGTAATAGCGGGAGGGCGGGGGCAGTATTTT. It codes for CAWSVIAGGRGQYF.

The chain has TRBV9 and TRBJ2-1; TRBD1 is a possible D gene (7 bases). This CDR3 region has 14 residues. The V and J ends lost 3 bases and 7 bases respectively, with 14 bases between them. The V gene's germline CDR1 is SGDLS and CDR2 YYNGEE. The CDR3 region has the DNA TGTGCCAGCAGCGGAGAAGCAGGGGGGAATGAGCAGTTCTTC. Amino acid sequence: CASSGEAGGNEQFF.

The chain uses TRBV19 and TRBJ1-5; maybe TRBD1 (5 bases). The V gene lost 3 bases and the J gene lost 7 bases, with 16 bases spanning the gap. CDR1 is LNHDA and CDR2 is SQIVND in the germline V gene (reference sequence). This CDR3 region has 15 residues. The CDR3 DNA reads as TGTGCCAGTAGTATCGAGGGGTGGGGAAGACAGCCCCAGCATTTT. Translated: CASSIEGWGRQPQHF.

This sequence joins TRBV7-6 and TRBJ2-7; 8 positions match TRBD2. The V gene end was trimmed by 2 bases and the J gene end by 2 bases; junction bases not matched to a gene: 2. Germline V gene data show CDR1 as SGHVS and CDR2 as FNYEAQ. CDR3 length equals 14 residues. The CDR3 DNA sequence: TGTGCCAGCAGCTTATCGGGACTAGCCTACGAGCAGTACTTC. This sequence encodes CASSLSGLAYEQYF. The variable domain in full, with the rest retrieved from reference TRBV7-6 and TRBJ2-7, is GAGVSQSPRYKVTKRGQDVALRCDPISGHVSLYWYRQALGQGPEFLTYFNYEAQQDKSGLPNDRFSAERPEGSISTLTIQRTEQRDSAMYRCASSLSGLAYEQYFGPGTRLTVT.

The chain joins TRBV27 to TRBJ1-1; unclear D gene. CDR1 and CDR2 (germline): MNHEY, SMNVEV (reference sequence). CDR3 length: 15 amino acids. Trimming stripped 5 bases from V and 4 bases from J, with 17 bases between. The CDR3 reads CASSPHTALGTEAFF. CDR3 bases: TGTGCCAGCAGTCCACATACGGCTCTTGGCACTGAAGCTTTCTTT.

This chain joins TRBV7-9 and TRBJ2-2; D is possibly TRBD1 (6 bases). There are 14 residues in the CDR3. Trimming removed 4 bases from V and 4 bases from J, with 10 bases in between. The germline V gene encodes CDR1 SEHNR and CDR2 FQNEAQ (reference sequence). In DNA form, the CDR3 reads TGTGCCAGCAGCTCGGGACATTTCACCGGGGAGCTGTTTTTT. Its translation: CASSSGHFTGELFF.

The V and J genes are TRBV18 and TRBJ2-7; 9 positions agree with TRBD1. With V trimmed by 4 bases and J by 3 bases, 19 bases remained unmatched. Germline V gives CDR1 KGHSH, CDR2 LQKENI. The CDR3 is made up of 19 amino acids. This CDR3 reads CASSLLEGQGEGSGYEQYF. CDR3 bases: TGTGCCAGCTCACTTCTAGAGGGACAGGGAGAAGGGAGCGGCTACGAGCAGTACTTC.

The rearrangement uses TRBV27 and TRBJ1-2; D is uncertain. The CDR3 is 14 amino acids. V lost 0 bases to trimming and J lost 2 bases, with 7 bases between them. Germline V lookup: CDR1 MNHEY, CDR2 SMNVEV (reference sequence). Here the CDR3 reads CASSLSGTNYGYTF. The CDR3, as DNA: TGTGCCAGCAGTTTATCCGGCACCAACTATGGCTACACCTTC.

DNA of the CDR3: TGTGCCATCAGTGAGCCTTGGGACATCACCGGGGAGCTGTTTTTT. Translating it yields CAISEPWDITGELFF. The rearrangement uses TRBV10-3 and TRBJ2-2; a possible D gene is TRBD1 (6 bases). This CDR3 comprises 15 residues. V dropped 2 bases and J dropped 4 bases, with 11 bases sitting between them. Looked up from germline, CDR1 is ENHRY and CDR2 is SYGVKD.

A remark on this clone: Other DNA sequences in the same sample also yield this CDR3. The rearrangement joins TRBV28 to TRBJ2-7; D is undetermined. V was cut by 2 bases and J by 0 bases, with 5 bases left in between. Germline V lookup: CDR1 MDHEN, CDR2 SYDVKM. The CDR3 consists of 13 residues. The CDR3 region is CASSLAASYEQYF. The DNA for the CDR3 is TGTGCCAGCAGTTTAGCAGCCTCCTACGAGCAGTACTTC.

The chain links TRBV4-1 to TRBJ1-2; perhaps TRBD1 as D (6 bases). The CDR3 runs 16 residues. Trimming pared 0 bases from V and 4 bases from J, leaving 15 bases between. Germline CDR1 reads MGHRA; CDR2 reads YSYEKL. In DNA, the CDR3 is TGCGCCAGCAGCCAAGAGGGAGAGGGGGGGGCCTATGGCTACACCTTC. As protein: CASSQEGEGGAYGYTF.

V and J are TRBV7-9 and TRBJ2-1; 11 bases align to TRBD2. The germline V gene encodes CDR1 SEHNR and CDR2 FQNEAQ (reference sequence). J lost 10 bases, V lost 5 bases, and 16 bases had no gene match. This CDR3 is built from 17 residues. CDR3 nucleotides: TGTGCCAGCAGCCTTTTGGACGGGGGACTAGCGGACGCAGAGCAGTTCTTC. The encoded protein is CASSLLDGGLADAEQFF.

The chain has TRBV7-9 and TRBJ2-1; D perhaps matches TRBD2 (5 bases). The CDR3 has 15 amino acids. Germline CDR1 SEHNR, CDR2 FQNEAQ (reference sequence). V dropped 2 bases and J dropped 3 bases, with 11 bases sitting between them. The CDR3 nucleotides read TGTGCCAGCAGCTTATCACGGGAAGACTACAATGAGCAGTTCTTC. It encodes CASSLSREDYNEQFF.

The V and J genes are TRBV5-1 and TRBJ2-2, with TRBD2 identical over 11 bases. V was pared by 4 bases and J by 8 bases, with 10 bases of the junction left unmatched. This CDR3 has 16 residues. Germline CDR1 and CDR2: SGHRS and YFSETQ. Here the CDR3 DNA reads TGCGCCAGCAGCACGACTAGCGGGATAGAGGCGGGGGAGCTGTTTTTT. Protein product: CASSTTSGIEAGELFF.

V and J are TRBV28 and TRBJ1-5, with TRBD1 matching 7 bases. The trim removed 1 base at V and 9 bases at J, leaving 12 bases unmatched. Germline loops: CDR1 MDHEN, CDR2 SYDVKM. The CDR3 is 16 residues long. The CDR3: CASSLSPTGDLSPQHF. CDR3 coding DNA: TGTGCCAGCAGTTTATCTCCAACAGGGGACCTCTCGCCCCAGCATTTT.

The chain links TRBV13 to TRBJ2-1; 7 positions agree with TRBD2. Germline-derived CDR1 and CDR2 are PRHDT and FYEKMQ (reference sequence). The CDR3 has 15 amino acids. J lost 4 bases, V lost 2 bases, and 5 bases had no gene match. The CDR3 DNA is TGTGCCAGCAGCTTACGCGGGAGTGCGTACAATGAGCAGTTCTTC. This translates into CASSLRGSAYNEQFF.

Turning to this clone: This CDR3 is also generated by other DNA sequences in the sample. V gene TRBV27 combines with J gene TRBJ2-3; D ambiguous. Germline V gene lookup returns CDR1 MNHEY and CDR2 SMNVEV (reference sequence). V lost 3 bases and J 4 bases, leaving 8 bases between the germline ends. CDR3 length: 13 amino acids. CDR3: CASSFGRADTQYF. CDR3 DNA sequence: TGTGCCAGCAGTTTTGGCAGAGCAGATACGCAGTATTTT.

V gene TRBV7-6 combines with J gene TRBJ2-1; possible D gene TRBD2, 5 bases. Germline V CDR1 and CDR2: SGHVS, FNYEAQ. Trimming stripped 1 base from V and 7 bases from J, with 20 bases between. The CDR3 has 17 residues. CDR3 loop: CASSLDTRVRVYNEQFF. The CDR3 bases are TGTGCCAGCAGCTTAGATACGAGGGTGAGGGTCTATAATGAGCAGTTCTTC.

This clone showed up just once. V and J are TRBV5-1 and TRBJ2-5, with D tentatively TRBD1 (6 bases). The CDR3 contains 16 residues. Trimming removed 4 bases from V and 1 base from J, with 17 bases in between. The germline V gene has CDR1 SGHRS and CDR2 YFSETQ. The CDR3 region is CASSPWGLGVQETQYF. Here the CDR3 DNA reads TGCGCCAGCAGCCCCTGGGGGCTGGGAGTCCAAGAGACCCAGTACTTC. The complete variable domain, with remaining parts taken from reference TRBV5-1 and TRBJ2-5, reads KAGVTQTPRYLIKTRGQQVTLSCSPISGHRSVSWYQQTPGQGLQFLFEYFSETQRNKGNFPGRFSGRQFSNSRSEMNVSTLELGDSALYLCASSPWGLGVQETQYFGPGTRLLVL.

This clone was recorded only once. CDR3 coding DNA: TGTGCCAGCTCACCAGGGACAGGGATCTCTGGAAACACCATATATTTT. It yields the protein CASSPGTGISGNTIYF. This chain connects TRBV18 to TRBJ1-3, with TRBD1 matching 9 bases. V was pared by 2 bases and J by 0 bases, with 2 bases of the junction left unmatched. The CDR3 length is 16 residues. From germline, CDR1 is KGHSH and CDR2 LQKENI. The whole variable domain, remainder taken from reference TRBV18 and TRBJ1-3, is NAGVMQNPRHLVRRRGQEARLRCSPMKGHSHVYWYRQLPEEGLKFMVYLQKENIIDESGMPKERFSAEFPKEGPSILRIQQVVRGDSAAYFCASSPGTGISGNTIYFGEGSWLTVV.

The chain couples TRBV10-2 to TRBJ2-5; TRBD2 aligns across 7 bases. CDR3 size: 15 residues. CDR1 is WSHSY and CDR2 is SAAADI in the germline V gene. V was pared by 3 bases and J by 2 bases, with 6 bases of the junction left unmatched. CDR3 amino acids: CASSEQRGLQETQYF. The CDR3 nucleotides read TGCGCCAGCAGTGAACAGCGGGGTCTACAAGAGACCCAGTACTTC.

The rearrangement joins TRBV25-1 to TRBJ2-7; D is tentatively TRBD1 or TRBD2 (5 bases each). The CDR3 contains 15 residues. Trimming took off 4 bases at V and 0 bases at J, with 13 bases between the two ends. From germline, CDR1 is MGHDK and CDR2 SYGVNS. The CDR3 DNA sequence: TGTGCCAGCAGTGGCCGGGACCCAAGCTCCTACGAGCAGTACTTC. Its protein product is CASSGRDPSSYEQYF.

The chain carries TRBV19 and TRBJ2-3; 9 bases align to TRBD1. V lost 6 bases to trimming and J lost 3 bases; unmatched junction nucleotides: 4. The CDR3 spans 14 residues. CDR1 LNHDA and CDR2 SQIVND come from the germline V gene (reference sequence). This CDR3 reads CASSSTGGTDTQYF. The CDR3 coding sequence is TGTGCCAGTAGCTCGACAGGGGGTACAGATACGCAGTATTTT.